Following are 14 T cell receptor beta chains from one sample sequenced in a study of blood T cell repertoires in COVID-19. This table comes from immunoSEQ multiplex PCR, and its TCRdb copy is limited to in-frame clones, with some not included. The sample lists about 400,000 clones; about 87% were seen once. The specimen was peripheral blood. These TCRs come from a human donor in a cohort sampled during active COVID-19.

The gene calls are TRBV2 and TRBJ2-3; no reliable D call. This CDR3 comprises 13 residues. With 7 bases removed from V and 2 bases from J, the gap between germline ends came to 10 bases. The V gene's germline CDR1 is SNHLY and CDR2 FYNNEI. CDR3 in amino acids: CASNLGPTDTQYF. The CDR3 DNA sequence: TGTGCCAGCAACCTGGGCCCCACAGATACGCAGTATTTT.

The chain couples TRBV4-1 to TRBJ2-3, with D perhaps matching TRBD1 (6 bases). In germline, CDR1 is MGHRA, CDR2 YSYEKL. The V gene lost 0 bases and the J gene lost 3 bases, with 19 bases spanning the gap. This CDR3 spans 18 amino acids. The CDR3 loop is CASSQDTVSAGATDTQYF. The CDR3 DNA reads as TGCGCCAGCAGCCAAGATACCGTGTCGGCAGGGGCAACAGATACGCAGTATTTT.

The rearrangement uses TRBV5-1 and TRBJ2-3; D perhaps matches TRBD2 (6 bases). Deletions cut 2 bases from V and 2 bases from J, with 12 bases between. This CDR3 has 15 residues. Germline V lookup: CDR1 SGHRS, CDR2 YFSETQ. The CDR3 spells CASSFVAGTTDTQYF. CDR3 bases: TGCGCCAGCAGCTTCGTCGCGGGGACCACAGATACGCAGTATTTT.

This rearrangement joins TRBV6-6 to TRBJ1-5; TRBD1 matches at 12 bases. The CDR3 extends over 15 amino acids. The V and J ends lost 3 bases and 6 bases, in that order; junction bases with no gene match: 3. The germline CDR1 and CDR2 sequences are MNHNY and SVGAGI (reference sequence). The CDR3, as DNA: TGTGCCAGCAGTTATGGGACAGGGGGCCTTCAGCCCCAGCATTTT. As protein: CASSYGTGGLQPQHF.

The J gene is TRBJ2-5, the V gene TRBV5-1; TRBD1 might be the D (6 bases). CDR1 is SGHRS and CDR2 is YFSETQ in the germline V gene. This CDR3 is 14 amino acids long. With 7 bases removed from V and 2 bases from J, the gap between germline ends came to 15 bases. The CDR3 region is CASQGQPGQETQYF. CDR3 in DNA: TGCGCCAGCCAAGGACAGCCCGGTCAAGAGACCCAGTACTTC.

The rearrangement joins TRBV5-6 to TRBJ1-2; a weak D match, TRBD1 (6 bases). The CDR3 consists of 13 residues. V gave up 3 bases and J gave up 8 bases, with 14 bases separating them. Germline V gene lookup returns CDR1 SGHDT and CDR2 YYEEEE. The CDR3 nucleotides read TGTGCCAGCAGCTCCTGGACAGTTGTAGGCTACACCTTC. Protein: CASSSWTVVGYTF.

V gene TRBV29-1 combines with J gene TRBJ1-2; D gene uncertain. CDR3 length: 12 amino acids. Trimming took off 3 bases at V and 0 bases at J, with 5 bases between the two ends. The germline V gene has CDR1 SQVTM and CDR2 ANQGSEA. CDR3 region: CSVEAANYGYTF. CDR3 nucleotide sequence: TGCAGCGTTGAGGCAGCTAACTATGGCTACACCTTC.

This CDR3 is CASSVVGASDTEAFF. The CDR3 DNA is TGTGCCAGCAGCGTAGTTGGGGCGTCGGACACTGAAGCTTTCTTT. The chain links TRBV9 to TRBJ1-1; possibly TRBD1 for D (5 bases). Germline V lookup: CDR1 SGDLS, CDR2 YYNGEE. Trimming left V 0 bases short and J 3 bases short, with 12 bases between. The CDR3 consists of 15 residues.

This clone was seen only a few times. The genes are TRBV19 and TRBJ1-5; D might be TRBD1 (5 bases). Germline V gene sequence: CDR1 LNHDA, CDR2 SQIVND (reference sequence). The CDR3 extends over 13 amino acids. Between the trimmed V and J ends, which lost 5 bases and 7 bases, there was a span of 12 bases. This chain's CDR3 is CASSGRGLQPQHF. The CDR3 nucleotides read TGTGCCAGTAGTGGAAGGGGATTGCAGCCCCAGCATTTT.

This chain connects TRBV19 to TRBJ1-2, with 7 bases aligning to TRBD1. With V trimmed by 5 bases and J by 5 bases, 14 bases remained unmatched. From germline, CDR1 is LNHDA and CDR2 SQIVND (reference sequence). This CDR3 region has 16 residues. As DNA, the CDR3 is TGTGCCAGTAGTCCCCAATTGAGGGGGCCGGGATATGGCTACACCTTC. It encodes CASSPQLRGPGYGYTF.

This clone has a single count. In DNA form, the CDR3 reads TGTGCCAGCAGTTTACGCGGCGGGAGAGTGGAGACCCAGTACTTC. Amino acids: CASSLRGGRVETQYF. The rearrangement uses TRBV28 and TRBJ2-5, with 7 bases aligning to TRBD2. CDR3 size: 15 residues. CDR1 MDHEN and CDR2 SYDVKM come from the germline V gene. V shed 2 bases and J 5 bases; nucleotides not matched to a gene: 8.

The V and J genes are TRBV12-3 or TRBV12-4 and TRBJ2-5, with D possibly TRBD2 on 5 matching bases. CDR3 length: 13 amino acids. The V and J ends lost 6 bases and 3 bases respectively, with 11 bases between them. The CDR3 protein is CASSQTREETQYF. The CDR3 region has the DNA TGTGCCAGCAGCCAAACTAGGGAAGAGACCCAGTACTTC.

The J gene is TRBJ2-7, the V gene TRBV6-4, with 10 bases lining up with TRBD2. Germline V CDR1 and CDR2: MRHNA, SNTAGT. The CDR3 is 13 amino acids. V lost 6 bases to trimming and J lost 6 bases; unmatched junction nucleotides: 5. The DNA for the CDR3 is TGTGCCAGCAGCCGGACTAGCGGACCCGAGCAGTACTTC. Its protein product is CASSRTSGPEQYF.

J is TRBJ1-2 and V is TRBV4-1, with 11 positions matching TRBD1. The CDR3 spans 20 residues. Germline CDR1 and CDR2: MGHRA and YSYEKL. J gave up 0 bases and V 3 bases, and 15 bases lay outside the gene matches. The DNA for the CDR3 is TGCGCCAGCAGCCACGGACAGGGGGCGAACCGCTGGGTTGCTAACTATGGCTACACCTTC. Translation gives CASSHGQGANRWVANYGYTF.